The clone carrying this T cell receptor (beta chain) was counted once. The data stem from a study of blood T cell repertoires in COVID-19. Only in-frame clones appear in the TCRdb table, and some are missing; sequencing was by immunoSEQ multiplex PCR. Here the sample spans roughly 150,000 clones, more than 70% being singletons. Trimming pared 0 bases from V and 0 bases from J, leaving 7 bases between. Germline CDR1 reads SGDLS; CDR2 reads YYNGEE. The CDR3 runs 14 residues. Sequencing was done on a sample of peripheral blood. This TCR was recovered from a woman between 50 and 59 years old with acute or convalescent COVID-19. The chain is built from TRBV9 and TRBJ2-7; no definite D call. The CDR3 region has the DNA TGTGCCAGCAGCGTAGGCGGCAGCTCCTACGAGCAGTACTTC. Residues: CASSVGGSSYEQYF.